The rows below give T cell receptor beta chains drawn from one sample of a study of pediatric ulcerative colitis. Assay used: immunoSEQ multiplex PCR; TCRdb lists only in-frame clones, some missing. The sample lists around 64,000 clones; around 85% were seen once. What was sequenced was blood. The receptors stem from a boy younger than 18 with severe ulcerative colitis. The CDR3 runs from the conserved cysteine through the conserved F or W.

V gene: TRBV10-3
J gene: TRBJ2-7
CDR3 protein: CAISDFTKTGYEQYF

V gene: TRBV13
J gene: TRBJ2-1
CDR3 protein: CASSLLAGGNEQFF

V gene: TRBV28
J gene: TRBJ2-3
CDR3 protein: CASSFSGRARDTQYF

V gene: TRBV7-9
J gene: TRBJ2-7
CDR3 protein: CASSLDGLYEQYF

V gene: TRBV6-1
J gene: TRBJ1-1
CDR3 protein: CASSDDLRGNTEAFF

V gene: TRBV6-4
J gene: TRBJ1-2
CDR3 protein: CASSEGADMGGYTF

V gene: TRBV12-5
J gene: TRBJ1-5
CDR3 protein: CASGAGTLQPQHF

V gene: TRBV29-1
J gene: TRBJ1-2
CDR3 protein: CSVESQGGLNYGYTF

V gene: TRBV18
J gene: TRBJ2-2
CDR3 protein: CASSPFFDSGATGELFF

V gene: TRBV7-6
J gene: TRBJ2-6
CDR3 protein: CASSPLGTGSGKGANVLTF

V gene: TRBV13
J gene: TRBJ1-4
CDR3 protein: CASSPIGGAGGGTNEKLFF

V gene: TRBV2
J gene: TRBJ1-1
CDR3 protein: CASSGWGSRKAFF

V gene: TRBV11-2
J gene: TRBJ2-2
CDR3 protein: CATSLSGSGELFF

V gene: TRBV18
J gene: TRBJ1-5
CDR3 protein: CASSPGTESGMPQHF

V gene: TRBV5-1
J gene: TRBJ2-1
CDR3 protein: CASRGTSGGHNEQFF

V gene: TRBV21-1
J gene: TRBJ1-2
CDR3 protein: CASSKVQGAGYTF

V gene: TRBV11-3
J gene: TRBJ2-1
CDR3 protein: CASSLRTSGFNEQFF

V gene: TRBV18
J gene: TRBJ2-7
CDR3 protein: CASSPRASGRTYEQYF

V gene: TRBV27
J gene: TRBJ2-7
CDR3 protein: CASRGLAGSYEQYF

V gene: TRBV27
J gene: TRBJ1-1
CDR3 protein: CASRPQGAKNTEAFF

V gene: TRBV29-1
J gene: TRBJ2-7
CDR3 protein: CSVGTVNSYEQYF

V gene: TRBV29-1
J gene: NA
CDR3 protein: CSYLRGDEQYF

V gene: TRBV25-1
J gene: TRBJ2-1
CDR3 protein: CASDDLGEQFF

V gene: TRBV2
J gene: TRBJ2-1
CDR3 protein: CASKEADYNEQFF

V gene: TRBV21-1
J gene: TRBJ2-1
CDR3 protein: CASSKDGPRGQAEPYYNEQFF